What follows are 28 T cell receptor beta chains derived from one specimen sequenced in a study of T cells in Graves' hyperthyroidism and ophthalmopathy. The investigators amplified TCR beta CDR3 regions from RNA transcripts. RT-PCR in the first round (using the HTBI primer set) targeted the TCR CDR3. MiXCR, run by TCRdb on the multiplex PCR reads, gives a single entry per CDR3 protein. Here the sample spans under 650,000 distinct CDR3 sequences, around 15% being singletons. The sample consisted of blood. These receptors came from a woman in her twenties or thirties with Graves' hyperthyroidism.

This clonotype showed up many times. The chain combines TRBV30 with TRBJ2-1; D unresolved. CDR3 size: 11 residues. Trimming cost V 2 bases and J 5 bases, with 4 bases left between them. Germline CDR1 is GTSNPN and CDR2 is SVGIG (reference sequence). Written as DNA, the CDR3 is TGTGCCTGGAGTAGGGACAATGAGCAGTTCTTC. Translated, it gives CAWSRDNEQFF.

There are many counts of this clonotype. The rearrangement uses TRBV12-3 or TRBV12-4 and TRBJ2-1, with D tentatively TRBD2 (6 bases). The CDR3 contains 14 residues. Deletions cut 7 bases from V and 8 bases from J, with 18 bases between. The chain's CDR3 is CASTSPGLHDEQFF. The CDR3 nucleotides are TGTGCCAGCACCTCGCCGGGACTCCATGATGAGCAGTTCTTC.

This clonotype was detected a few times. The V and J genes are TRBV29-1 and TRBJ2-7, with 14 nucleotides matching TRBD2. The CDR3 has 14 residues. Germline trimming cut 4 bases from V and 3 bases from J; bases unmatched to any gene: 2. CDR1 and CDR2 from the germline V gene are SQVTM and ANQGSEA. CDR3 sequence (DNA): TGCAGCGTTGGGGGACTAGCGGGAGTCTACGAGCAGTACTTC. It yields the protein CSVGGLAGVYEQYF.

This clonotype was seen repeatedly, ten times or more. The chain links TRBV7-2 to TRBJ2-3; 11 positions agree with TRBD2. The CDR3 is 18 amino acids. Germline CDR1 SGHTA, CDR2 FQGNSA. J gave up 1 base and V 3 bases, and 9 bases lay outside the gene matches. Here the CDR3 DNA reads TGTGCCAGCAGCTTTTTGGGACTAGCGGCAATGCGCACAGATACGCAGTATTTT. Translating it yields CASSFLGLAAMRTDTQYF.

In this sample, this clonotype turned up a few times. The V call is TRBV6-1, the J call TRBJ1-6, with D unclear. V was trimmed by 2 bases and J by 0 bases, leaving 8 bases between them. This CDR3 has 16 residues. CDR1 and CDR2 (germline): MNHNS, SASEGT. The CDR3 is CASSEQASSYNSPLHF. The CDR3 DNA reads TGTGCCAGCAGTGAACAGGCGAGCTCCTATAATTCACCCCTCCACTTT.

For the CDR3, the DNA is TGTGCCAGCAGCCAAGCGGACAGCGCAACTAATGAAAAACTGTTTTTT. The encoded protein is CASSQADSATNEKLFF. The rearrangement uses TRBV4-2 and TRBJ1-4; tentatively, D is TRBD1 (6 bases). The CDR3 consists of 16 residues. Germline lookup yields CDR1 LGHNA and CDR2 YNFKEQ. V lost 1 base to trimming and J lost 0 bases, with 9 bases between them.

DNA of the CDR3: TGTGCCAGCAGCGTAGGGATAGGCCTCCACGAGCAGTACTTC. It specifies CASSVGIGLHEQYF. J is TRBJ2-7 and V is TRBV9; D is uncertain. V lost 0 bases and J 5 bases, leaving 12 bases between the germline ends. CDR3 length: 14 residues. Germline CDR1 and CDR2: SGDLS and YYNGEE.

This clonotype was counted many times. V and J are TRBV15 and TRBJ2-1, with a possible D match to TRBD1 (6 bases). Germline V gene lookup returns CDR1 LNHNV and CDR2 YYDKDF (reference sequence). The CDR3 extends over 14 amino acids. V was trimmed by 1 base and J by 8 bases, leaving 12 bases between them. This CDR3 reads CATSRAQGGYEQFF. CDR3 coding DNA: TGTGCCACCAGCAGAGCACAGGGTGGGTATGAGCAGTTCTTC.

The chain carries TRBV6-2 or TRBV6-3 and TRBJ1-1; D uncertain. Trimming removed 8 bases from V and 0 bases from J, with 13 bases in between. CDR3 length: 14 residues. Germline CDR1 reads MNHEY; CDR2 reads SVGEGT. CDR3 loop: CASVAGIMNTEAFF. The CDR3, as DNA: TGTGCCAGCGTCGCCGGGATCATGAACACTGAAGCTTTCTTT.

This clonotype was found many times. The rearrangement joins TRBV12-3 or TRBV12-4 to TRBJ1-1, with 7 positions matching TRBD1. The trim removed 4 bases at V and 5 bases at J, leaving 7 bases unmatched. The CDR3 sequence is 14 residues long. CDR3 protein: CASSSHQTGTEAFF. For the CDR3, the DNA is TGTGCCAGCAGTTCCCATCAGACAGGGACTGAAGCTTTCTTT.

This clonotype was seen at least ten times. CDR3 loop: CSALNAGQGQETQYF. For the CDR3, the DNA is TGCAGTGCTCTGAACGCGGGACAGGGCCAAGAGACCCAGTACTTC. The chain carries TRBV20-1 and TRBJ2-5; the match to TRBD1 covers 9 bases. Germline loops: CDR1 DFQATT, CDR2 SNEGSKA (reference sequence). CDR3 length: 15 residues. The trim removed 5 bases at V and 1 base at J, leaving 8 bases unmatched.

This clonotype showed up just a few times. This rearrangement joins TRBV20-1 to TRBJ2-3; 11 bases line up with TRBD1. Germline V gives CDR1 DFQATT, CDR2 SNEGSKA (reference sequence). This CDR3 contains 14 residues. After removal of 6 bases from V and 3 bases from J, the junction contained 5 bases not matched to a gene. The CDR3 is CSAEGTGGTDTQYF. DNA for the CDR3: TGCAGTGCCGAGGGGACAGGGGGGACAGATACGCAGTATTTT.

This chain joins TRBV12-3 or TRBV12-4 and TRBJ2-1; D may be TRBD2 (7 bases). V lost 4 bases, J lost 8 bases, and 12 bases lay in between. This CDR3 has 13 amino acids. In DNA form, the CDR3 reads TGTGCCAGCAGTTGGCCGGGGGGCGATGAGCAGTTCTTC. Protein sequence: CASSWPGGDEQFF.

This clonotype was counted at least ten times. The V call is TRBV2, the J call TRBJ1-2; no firm D call. This CDR3 spans 13 amino acids. V lost 4 bases and J lost 4, with 10 bases in between. The germline V gene has CDR1 SNHLY and CDR2 FYNNEI. This CDR3 is CASSVGTIYGYTF. The CDR3 region has the DNA TGTGCCAGCAGTGTGGGTACCATCTATGGCTACACCTTC.

Ten or more counts support this clonotype. This chain connects TRBV20-1 to TRBJ2-5, with 9 bases aligning to TRBD1. CDR1 is DFQATT, CDR2 SNEGSKA, per germline (reference sequence). V shed 0 bases, J shed 5 bases, and the junction held 13 bases outside the gene matches. There are 17 residues in the CDR3. CDR3 sequence: CSARDFRGRQGEETQYF. The CDR3 bases are TGCAGTGCTAGAGATTTTAGGGGGAGACAGGGGGAGGAGACCCAGTACTTC.

This clonotype was counted between two and nine times. This chain connects TRBV7-2 to TRBJ1-5; D is perhaps TRBD1 (6 bases). The germline V gene encodes CDR1 SGHTA and CDR2 FQGNSA. The CDR3 runs 14 residues. Trimming removed 2 bases from V and 4 bases from J, with 9 bases in between. The CDR3 DNA reads TGTGCCAGCAGCTTATGGGACAAAAATCAGCCCCAGCATTTT. It translates to CASSLWDKNQPQHF.

This clonotype was counted many times. The V and J genes are TRBV2 and TRBJ2-4, with TRBD1 identical over 8 bases. CDR3 length: 14 amino acids. After removal of 3 bases from V and 8 bases from J, the junction contained 6 bases not matched to a gene. The germline gives CDR1 SNHLY, CDR2 FYNNEI. This chain's CDR3 is CASSDQDRADIQYF. The CDR3 DNA follows: TGTGCCAGCAGTGACCAGGACAGGGCGGACATTCAGTACTTC.

The gene calls are TRBV6-5 and TRBJ1-1; 7 nucleotides line up with TRBD1. Germline CDR1 is MNHEY and CDR2 is SVGAGI. With 2 bases clipped from V and 5 bases from J, the junction kept 11 bases outside the gene matches. The CDR3 loop spans 16 amino acids. The DNA for the CDR3 is TGTGCCAGCAGTTACGGCATGACAGGGATCTTGACTGAAGCTTTCTTT. It yields the protein CASSYGMTGILTEAFF.

This clonotype has only a few counts. This sequence joins TRBV9 and TRBJ2-2, with 9 bases lining up with TRBD2. V lost 5 bases to trimming and J lost 4 bases; unmatched junction nucleotides: 3. Per the germline V gene, CDR1 is SGDLS and CDR2 is YYNGEE. This CDR3 contains 14 residues. The CDR3 sequence is CASRGLASTGELFF. The CDR3 coding sequence is TGTGCCAGCAGGGGACTAGCCAGCACCGGGGAGCTGTTTTTT. Full variable domain (missing parts from reference TRBV9 and TRBJ2-2): DSGVTQTPKHLITATGQRVTLRCSPRSGDLSVYWYQQSLDQGLQFLIQYYNGEERAKGNILERFSAQQFPDLHSELNLSSLELGDSALYFCASRGLASTGELFFGEGSRLTVL.

This clonotype occurred many times. The CDR3 spells CASSSRGSGSYEQYF. The CDR3 DNA follows: TGTGCCAGCAGCTCAAGGGGTAGCGGGAGTTACGAGCAGTACTTC. The rearrangement joins TRBV12-3 or TRBV12-4 to TRBJ2-7, with TRBD2 matching over 9 bases. Trimming at V came to 6 bases and at J to 4 bases, leaving 10 bases not matched to a gene. The CDR3 loop spans 15 amino acids.

In this sample, this clonotype turned up once. This chain connects TRBV20-1 to TRBJ2-3, with D tentatively TRBD2 (5 bases). The V end lost 6 bases, the J end lost 0 bases, and 13 bases lay between the germline ends. Germline CDR1 is DFQATT and CDR2 is SNEGSKA (reference sequence). The CDR3 is 14 amino acids. CDR3 DNA: TGCAGTGCGCTACTGGAGGTTAGCACAGATACGCAGTATTTT. Its protein product is CSALLEVSTDTQYF.

The J gene is TRBJ2-1, the V gene TRBV18; tentatively, D is TRBD1 (5 bases). The CDR3 contains 14 residues. CDR1 is KGHSH, CDR2 LQKENI, per germline. V was trimmed by 2 bases and J by 5 bases, leaving 10 bases between them. Here the CDR3 DNA reads TGTGCCAGCTCACCATTATCAGGGCACAATGAGCAGTTCTTC. It translates to CASSPLSGHNEQFF.

The V gene is TRBV28, the J gene TRBJ1-6, with 12 nucleotides matching TRBD1. This CDR3 contains 16 residues. The junction had 7 bases not matched to a gene; V was cut back by 6 bases and J by 7 bases. From germline, CDR1 is MDHEN and CDR2 SYDVKM. The CDR3, as DNA: TGTGCCAGCAGATCTCCGGGACAGGGGGCCAATTCACCCCTCCACTTT. It specifies CASRSPGQGANSPLHF. The full variable domain, completed using reference TRBV28 and TRBJ1-6, is DVKVTQSSRYLVKRTGEKVFLECVQDMDHENMFWYRQDPGLGLRLIYFSYDVKMKEKGDIPEGYSVSREKKERFSLILESASTNQTSMYLCASRSPGQGANSPLHFGNGTRLTVT.

This clonotype was detected ten times or more. The chain uses TRBV14 and TRBJ2-1, with D possibly being TRBD1 (5 bases). The germline gives CDR1 SGHDN, CDR2 FVKESK. Between the trimmed V and J ends, which lost 1 base and 3 bases, there was a span of 13 bases. The CDR3 is made up of 16 amino acids. CDR3 DNA: TGTGCCAGCAGCCAAGCCGTAGTAAGGGGCTACAATGAGCAGTTCTTC. As protein: CASSQAVVRGYNEQFF.

With respect to this clonotype: The junction differs from germline at one of its ends, possibly a read error. V gene TRBV12-3 or TRBV12-4 combines with J gene TRBJ1-5; the D is unclear. This CDR3 is 12 amino acids long. The CDR3 is CANSYGNQPQHF. The CDR3 DNA follows: TGTGCCAACAGTTACGGAAATCAGCCCCAGCATTTT.

The table lists this clonotype with many counts. The chain employs TRBV7-6 and TRBJ2-2, with 8 bases aligning to TRBD1. V shed 4 bases and J 5 bases; nucleotides not matched to a gene: 0. CDR3 length: 13 amino acids. The V gene's germline CDR1 is SGHVS and CDR2 FNYEAQ. The CDR3 spells CASSWTGTGELFF. CDR3 sequence (DNA): TGTGCCAGCAGCTGGACAGGGACCGGGGAGCTGTTTTTT.

There are many counts of this clonotype. This chain connects TRBV2 to TRBJ2-1; maybe TRBD1 (6 bases). Germline V gene sequence: CDR1 SNHLY, CDR2 FYNNEI. Trimming shortened V by 3 bases and J by 8 bases, and 17 bases separated the two germline ends. This CDR3 has 15 residues. Here the CDR3 DNA reads TGTGCCAGCAGTGAGAGGACAGTCGTGGGGGATGAGCAGTTCTTC. It is translated as CASSERTVVGDEQFF.

This chain links TRBV5-1 with TRBJ1-2; 7 positions match TRBD1. Trimming cost V 1 base and J 6 bases; bases outside gene matches: 15. CDR3 length: 17 residues. Per the germline V gene, CDR1 is SGHRS and CDR2 is YFSETQ. The CDR3, as DNA: TGCGCCAGCAGCTTGACCCATCCAATTACAGGGGTCGATGGCTACACCTTC. It yields the protein CASSLTHPITGVDGYTF.